This T cell receptor (beta chain) was captured by sequencing in a study of T cells after posttransplantation cyclophosphamide. Study-wide findings and caveats: Later post-transplant blood repertoires were often dominated by donor CD8+ memory clones. After PTCy, TRB diversity resembled that of CNI/methotrexate controls. Tissue-infiltrating T cells from skin or gut overlapped little with blood T cells.

There are many counts of this clone. The target antigen is unknown. Profiled with immunoSEQ multiplex PCR; TCRdb holds only in-frame clones, not every one. The repertoire consists of around 26,000 clones, none detected only once. In germline, CDR1 is MGHRA, CDR2 YSYEKL. The ends lost 7 bases at V and 8 bases at J; junction bases unmatched: 7. This CDR3 comprises 12 residues. On the day of bone marrow donation, the related graft donor provided peripheral blood. The TCR comes from a woman between 45 and 60 years old in good health, CMV-negative, and a related stem cell transplant donor. Sequenced material: PBMCs. The V gene is TRBV4-1, the J gene TRBJ1-2, with 7 bases lining up with TRBD1. The CDR3 region has the DNA TGCGCCAGCAAGAGGGACAGAGGGGGCTACACCTTC. This encodes CASKRDRGGYTF.